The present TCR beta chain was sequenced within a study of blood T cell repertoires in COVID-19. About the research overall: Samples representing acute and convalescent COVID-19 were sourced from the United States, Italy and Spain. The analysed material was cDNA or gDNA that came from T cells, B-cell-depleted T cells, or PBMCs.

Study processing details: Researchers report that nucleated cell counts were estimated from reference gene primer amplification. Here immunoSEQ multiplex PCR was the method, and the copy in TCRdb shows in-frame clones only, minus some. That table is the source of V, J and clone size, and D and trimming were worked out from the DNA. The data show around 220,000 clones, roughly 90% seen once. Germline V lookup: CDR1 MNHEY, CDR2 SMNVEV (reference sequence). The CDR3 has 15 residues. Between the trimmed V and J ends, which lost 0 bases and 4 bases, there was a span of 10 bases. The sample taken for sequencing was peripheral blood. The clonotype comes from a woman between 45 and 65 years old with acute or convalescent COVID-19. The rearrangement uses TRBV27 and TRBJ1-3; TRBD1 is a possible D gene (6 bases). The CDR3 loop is CASSLSRGWGNTIYF. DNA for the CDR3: TGTGCCAGCAGTTTATCCAGGGGATGGGGAAACACCATATATTTT.